This T cell receptor beta chain was sequenced in a study of CD8 T cells in Susac syndrome. V shed 7 bases and J shed 3 bases, with 9 bases lying between them. The CDR3 has 12 amino acids. CDR1 is MDHEN, CDR2 SYDVKM, per germline. Reverse transcription of about 0.45 to 1 ug RNA was carried out with random hexamers. The CDR3 of TCR beta was amplified by immunoSEQ multiplex PCR across 54 Vbeta and 13 Jbeta. TCRdb re-analysed the immunoSEQ multiplex PCR reads in MiXCR, keeping a single row per CDR3 protein. The sample yields roughly 150,000 distinct CDR3 sequences, 95% seen once. FACS enriched CD8+ TEMRA cells, while bulk CD8+ and CD4+ were negatively isolated.

The material sequenced was CD8+ T cells from PBMCs. The chain links TRBV28 to TRBJ2-5, with TRBD2 as a possible D gene (6 bases). The sequence was collected from a human donor with Susac syndrome. CDR3 in amino acids: CASNWGEETQYF. The DNA of the CDR3 is TGTGCCAGCAACTGGGGGGAAGAGACCCAGTACTTC.